This TCR beta chain was found in a study of control samples from healthy donors and cancer patients. TCRdb keeps only in-frame clones here, not all; method: immunoSEQ multiplex PCR. The sample carries some 94,000 clones, 86% recorded once. The germline CDR1 and CDR2 sequences are SGHTA and FQGNSA. V gave up 5 bases and J gave up 2 bases, with 13 bases separating them. The CDR3 loop spans 15 amino acids. Sequencing was carried out using blood. The chain joins TRBV7-2 to TRBJ2-4, with unresolved D. The receptor comes from a woman between 50 and 59 years old in good health. The CDR3 sequence is CASSDMASSKNIQYF. CDR3 sequence (DNA): TGTGCCAGCAGCGACATGGCGTCCTCCAAAAACATTCAGTACTTC.